These 9 T cell receptor beta chains were sequenced from one sample in a study of blood T cell repertoires in COVID-19. Here immunoSEQ multiplex PCR was the method, and the copy in TCRdb shows in-frame clones only, minus some. Of roughly 150,000 clones listed, around nine tenths are singletons. The source material was peripheral blood. Receptors originate from a human donor in a cohort sampled during active COVID-19.

The J gene is TRBJ2-7, the V gene TRBV3-1 (or the pseudogene TRBV3-2); weak D call: TRBD1 (7 bases). CDR1 and CDR2 from the germline V gene are LGHDT and YNNKEL (reference sequence). The ends were cut back, 0 bases at V and 2 bases at J, with 14 bases in the middle. The CDR3 is made up of 16 amino acids. CDR3 in DNA: TGTGCCAGCAGCCAAGATTCAGGGGGGCTCCCCTACGAGCAGTACTTC. It yields the protein CASSQDSGGLPYEQYF.

This clone has only one observation. V usage is TRBV6-1 and J usage is TRBJ1-3; 10 bases fit TRBD1. The CDR3 has 19 residues. Germline V CDR1 and CDR2: MNHNS, SASEGT. Losses at the gene ends were 2 bases for V and 2 bases for J; bases not matched to a gene: 12. CDR3 sequence: CASSEFPPGGTGAGNTIYF. The CDR3 DNA reads as TGTGCCAGCAGTGAATTCCCCCCCGGCGGGACAGGGGCTGGAAACACCATATATTTT.

V usage is TRBV5-4 and J usage is TRBJ2-3; D unresolved. There are 14 residues in the CDR3. Looked up from germline, CDR1 is SGHNT and CDR2 is YYREEE (reference sequence). Trimming removed 2 bases at V and 2 bases at J, with 9 bases between. The CDR3 DNA reads as TGTGCCAGCAGCTTCAGCACTATCACAGATACGCAGTATTTT. As protein: CASSFSTITDTQYF.

CDR3 sequence: CASSVEPSFWNEQFF. DNA for the CDR3: TGTGCCAGCAGCGTAGAGCCTAGCTTTTGGAATGAGCAGTTCTTC. The rearrangement joins TRBV9 to TRBJ2-1, with D perhaps matching TRBD2 (5 bases). Trimming cost V 0 bases and J 7 bases, with 14 bases left between them. The CDR3 runs to 15 residues. CDR1 and CDR2 from the germline V gene are SGDLS and YYNGEE.

V usage is TRBV27 and J usage is TRBJ2-2; the D gene is possibly TRBD1 (5 bases). Germline CDR1 is MNHEY and CDR2 is SMNVEV (reference sequence). The CDR3 length is 16 residues. V was clipped by 5 bases and J by 1 base, with 14 bases between them. Written as DNA, the CDR3 is TGTGCCAGCAGTACCACTCTCCAGGGGAACACCGGGGAGCTGTTTTTT. Residues: CASSTTLQGNTGELFF.

The CDR3 is CASSTQRNYGYTF. CDR3 DNA sequence: TGTGCCAGCAGTACACAGAGAAACTATGGCTACACCTTC. The chain uses TRBV12-3 or TRBV12-4 and TRBJ1-2, with no clear D. V lost 5 bases, J lost 2 bases, and 9 bases lay in between. The CDR3 is 13 residues long.

The V call is TRBV11-3, the J call TRBJ1-1; D remains unclear. The length of the CDR3 is 12 residues. Germline-derived CDR1 and CDR2 are SGHNT and YENEEA. Trimming removed 5 bases at V and 6 bases at J, with 10 bases between. CDR3: CASSRVGAEAFF. DNA for the CDR3: TGTGCCAGCAGCCGAGTGGGAGCTGAAGCTTTCTTT.

This clone was counted only a few times. The chain joins TRBV7-6 to TRBJ1-3; possible D gene TRBD1, 6 bases. The CDR3 is made up of 15 amino acids. Trimming left V 6 bases short and J 0 bases short, with 12 bases between. CDR1 and CDR2 (germline): SGHVS, FNYEAQ. The CDR3: CASSPTGFSGNTIYF. The CDR3 bases are TGTGCCAGCAGTCCAACAGGGTTCTCTGGAAACACCATATATTTT.

This clone appeared a single time. This chain links TRBV5-1 with TRBJ2-5; a weak D match, TRBD1 (5 bases). The CDR3 length is 13 residues. From germline, CDR1 is SGHRS and CDR2 YFSETQ. V dropped 4 bases and J dropped 6 bases, with 13 bases sitting between them. CDR3 in amino acids: CASSLGVAKTQYF. The DNA of the CDR3 is TGCGCCAGCAGCCTAGGGGTTGCGAAGACCCAGTACTTC.